This T cell receptor (beta chain) was retrieved from a study of blood T cell repertoires in COVID-19. In the authors' methods: Amplification of reference gene primers was used by the study to estimate nucleated cell counts. Method: immunoSEQ multiplex PCR; TCRdb's copy keeps in-frame clones and lacks some. Clone size and the V and J calls come from that table; the DNA yielded D and trimming. This sample carries some 73,000 clones, 80% to 90% of them seen once, and the ten largest clones take 5.5% to 7%. The CDR3 loop spans 12 amino acids. V was trimmed by 5 bases and J by 13 bases, leaving 14 bases between them. Per the germline V gene, CDR1 is SNHLY and CDR2 is FYNNEI.

This rearrangement joins TRBV2 to TRBJ1-4; D is perhaps TRBD1 (5 bases). The sequenced material came from peripheral blood. The origin of this receptor is a man aged 80 or over with COVID-19, enrolled during active disease. The CDR3 region is CASSSSGRGLFF. CDR3 DNA sequence: TGTGCCAGCAGTTCCTCAGGGCGTGGACTGTTTTTT.